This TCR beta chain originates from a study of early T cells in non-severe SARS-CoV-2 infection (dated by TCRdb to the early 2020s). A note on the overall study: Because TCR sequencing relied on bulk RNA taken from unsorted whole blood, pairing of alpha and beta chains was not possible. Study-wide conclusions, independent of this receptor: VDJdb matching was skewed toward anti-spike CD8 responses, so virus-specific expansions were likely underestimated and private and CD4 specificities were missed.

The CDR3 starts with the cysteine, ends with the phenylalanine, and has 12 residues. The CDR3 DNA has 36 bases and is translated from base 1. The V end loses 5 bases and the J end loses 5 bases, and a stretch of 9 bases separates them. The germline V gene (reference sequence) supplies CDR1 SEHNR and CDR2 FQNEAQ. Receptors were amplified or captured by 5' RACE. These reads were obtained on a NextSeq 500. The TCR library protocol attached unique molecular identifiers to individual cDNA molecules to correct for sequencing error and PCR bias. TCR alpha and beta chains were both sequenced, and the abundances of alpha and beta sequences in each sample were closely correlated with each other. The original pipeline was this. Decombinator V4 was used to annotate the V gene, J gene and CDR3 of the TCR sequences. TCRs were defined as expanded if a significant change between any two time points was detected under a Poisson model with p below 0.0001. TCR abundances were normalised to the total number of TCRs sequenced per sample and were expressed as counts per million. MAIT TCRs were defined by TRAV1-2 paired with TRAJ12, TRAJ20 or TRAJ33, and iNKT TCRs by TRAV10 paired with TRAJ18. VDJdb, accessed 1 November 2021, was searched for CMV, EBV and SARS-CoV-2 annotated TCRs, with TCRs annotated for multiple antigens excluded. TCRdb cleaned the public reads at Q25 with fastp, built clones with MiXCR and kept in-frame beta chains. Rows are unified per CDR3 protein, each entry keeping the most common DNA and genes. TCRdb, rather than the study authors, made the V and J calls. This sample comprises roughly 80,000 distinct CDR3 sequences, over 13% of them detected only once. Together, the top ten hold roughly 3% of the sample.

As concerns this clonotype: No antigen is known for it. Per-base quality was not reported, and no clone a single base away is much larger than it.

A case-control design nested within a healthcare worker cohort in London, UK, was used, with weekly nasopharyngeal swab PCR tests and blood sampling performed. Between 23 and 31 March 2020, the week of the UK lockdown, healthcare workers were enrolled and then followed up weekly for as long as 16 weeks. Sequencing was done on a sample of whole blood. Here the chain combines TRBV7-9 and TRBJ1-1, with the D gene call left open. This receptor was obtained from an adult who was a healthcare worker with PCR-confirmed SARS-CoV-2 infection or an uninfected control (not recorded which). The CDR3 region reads CASSGHRTEAFF. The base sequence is TGTGCCAGCAGCGGCCACCGGACTGAAGCTTTCTTT. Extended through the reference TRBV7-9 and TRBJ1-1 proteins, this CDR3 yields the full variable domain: DTGVSQNPRHKITKRGQNVTFRCDPISEHNRLYWYRQTLGQGPEFLTYFQNEAQLEKSRLLSDRFSAERPKGSFSTLEIQRTEQGDSAMYLCASSGHRTEAFFGQGTRLTVV.